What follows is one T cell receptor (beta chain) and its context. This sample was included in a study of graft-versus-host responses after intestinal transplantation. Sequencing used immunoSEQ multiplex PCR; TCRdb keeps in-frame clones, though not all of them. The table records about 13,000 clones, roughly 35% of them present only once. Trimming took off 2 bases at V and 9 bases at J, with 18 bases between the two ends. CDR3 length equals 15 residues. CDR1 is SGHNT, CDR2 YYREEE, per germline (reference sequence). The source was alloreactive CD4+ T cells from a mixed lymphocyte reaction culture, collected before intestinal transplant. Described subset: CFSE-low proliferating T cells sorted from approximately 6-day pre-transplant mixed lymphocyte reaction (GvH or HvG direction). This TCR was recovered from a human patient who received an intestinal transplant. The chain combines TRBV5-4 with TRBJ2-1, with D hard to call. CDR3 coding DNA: TGTGCCAGCAGCTTCACGCCTACGCAGTCTAGTGAGCAGTTCTTC. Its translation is CASSFTPTQSSEQFF. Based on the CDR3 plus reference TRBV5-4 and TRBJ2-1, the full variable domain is ETGVTQSPTHLIKTRGQQVTLRCSSQSGHNTVSWYQQALGQGPQFIFQYYREEENGRGNFPPRFSGLQFPNYSSELNVNALELDDSALYLCASSFTPTQSSEQFFGPGTRLTVL.